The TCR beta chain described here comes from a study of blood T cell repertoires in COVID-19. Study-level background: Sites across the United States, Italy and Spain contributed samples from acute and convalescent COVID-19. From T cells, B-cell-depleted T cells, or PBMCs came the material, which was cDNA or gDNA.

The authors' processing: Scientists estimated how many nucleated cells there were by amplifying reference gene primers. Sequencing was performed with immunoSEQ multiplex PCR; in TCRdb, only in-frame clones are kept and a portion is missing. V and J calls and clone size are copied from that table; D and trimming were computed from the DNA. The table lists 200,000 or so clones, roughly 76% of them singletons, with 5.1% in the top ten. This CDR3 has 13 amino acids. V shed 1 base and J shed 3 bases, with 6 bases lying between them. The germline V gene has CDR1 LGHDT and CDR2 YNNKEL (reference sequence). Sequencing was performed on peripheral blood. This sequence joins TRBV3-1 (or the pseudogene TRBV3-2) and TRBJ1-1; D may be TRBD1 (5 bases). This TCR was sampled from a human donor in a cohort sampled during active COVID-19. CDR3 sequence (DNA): TGTGCCAGCAGCCAAGCAGGGTACACTGAAGCTTTCTTT. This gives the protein CASSQAGYTEAFF.